These 31 T cell receptor beta chains were all obtained from the same sample, sequenced in a study of T cells expressing NK-cell markers. TCRdb re-called the 5' RACE reads; one entry per CDR3 protein, DNA not given. Recorded here are fewer than 200,000 distinct CDR3 sequences; the top ten clones represent about 18%. The sequencing sample was made of blood T cells: a sorted CD56 or NKG2C T cell subset, CD4+ or CD8+ T cells, or bulk PBMC T cells (not recorded which). The receptors shown here come from a woman aged 18 to 69 in good health.

The CDR3 protein is CSGAGTVDTQYF. The chain links TRBV20-1 to TRBJ2-3; TCRdb's D call, TRBD1, is unchecked because there is no DNA. CDR1 is DFQATT and CDR2 is SNEGSKA in the germline V gene (reference sequence). This CDR3 has 12 amino acids.

The rearrangement uses TRBV6-1 and TRBJ2-7. This CDR3 has 13 residues. Germline values: CDR1 MNHNS, CDR2 SASEGT. The CDR3 reads CASSRTGPYEQYF.

The rearrangement links TRBV10-3 to TRBJ1-2; TCRdb designates TRBD1, a call that cannot be tested without DNA. Germline lookup yields CDR1 ENHRY and CDR2 SYGVKD. This CDR3 is 12 amino acids long. CDR3 in amino acids: CAITGGAGGYTF.

V usage is TRBV5-1 and J usage is TRBJ2-3. The CDR3 extends over 11 amino acids. From germline, CDR1 is SGHRS and CDR2 YFSETQ. CDR3 sequence: CASSLGNTQYF.

This sequence joins TRBV27 and TRBJ2-4; TCRdb's assignment of TRBD1 cannot be checked, as there is no DNA. CDR3 length: 15 amino acids. Germline CDR1 reads MNHEY; CDR2 reads SMNVEV (reference sequence). This chain's CDR3 is CASSLTGTSKNIQYF.

The chain uses TRBV15 and TRBJ2-5; no DNA is available, so the TRBD1 call from TCRdb remains unchecked. CDR3 size: 15 residues. Per germline, CDR1 LNHNV and CDR2 YYDKDF (reference sequence). The CDR3 protein is CATSPYRGLEETQYF.

This chain's CDR3 is CSVEAPRADTQYF. The chain has TRBV29-1 and TRBJ2-3. Germline CDR1 SQVTM, CDR2 ANQGSEA. The CDR3 sequence is 13 residues long.

V and J are TRBV3-1 and TRBJ2-7; TCRdb reports TRBD1, a call that lacks DNA to check it against. The CDR3 spans 15 residues. Germline CDR1 LGHDT, CDR2 YNNKEL (reference sequence). The CDR3 sequence is CASSQVVQGPYEQYF.

The V call is TRBV5-1, the J call TRBJ2-3; the TCRdb D gene call, TRBD2, has no DNA to confirm it. Germline assignment: CDR1 SGHRS and CDR2 YFSETQ. The CDR3 totals 17 residues. This CDR3 is CASSWGLAGGRSDTQYF.

V gene TRBV6-5 combines with J gene TRBJ2-7; the TRBD1 assignment by TCRdb is unverifiable without DNA. Germline CDR1 is MNHEY and CDR2 is SVGAGI. The CDR3 has 16 residues. CDR3 amino acids: CASSSGDPYAVYEQYF.

The chain employs TRBV5-5 and TRBJ1-6. The CDR3 runs to 14 residues. Germline V lookup: CDR1 SGHKS, CDR2 YYEKEE (reference sequence). The CDR3 is CASSAGTDNSPLHF.

This chain joins TRBV18 and TRBJ2-2. CDR1 is KGHSH, CDR2 LQKENI, per germline. CDR3 size: 14 residues. The CDR3 is CASSPPSTPGELFF.

This chain links TRBV5-1 with TRBJ2-5; TCRdb picks TRBD2, but there is no DNA to check that call. This CDR3 has 15 residues. Germline-derived CDR1 and CDR2 are SGHRS and YFSETQ. CDR3 protein: CASSIDSALEETQYF.

The J gene is TRBJ1-6, the V gene TRBV3-1; the D call from TCRdb, TRBD1, cannot be confirmed without DNA. This CDR3 is built from 14 residues. CDR1 LGHDT and CDR2 YNNKEL come from the germline V gene (reference sequence). The CDR3 reads CASSYRTGESPLHF.

The chain combines TRBV6-2 or TRBV6-3 with TRBJ2-7; absent DNA, TCRdb's TRBD1 call cannot be checked. Germline V gene sequence: CDR1 MNHEY, CDR2 SVGEGT. The CDR3 is made up of 16 amino acids. The CDR3 sequence is CASSYQRQSGTYEQYF.

The V call is TRBV28, the J call TRBJ2-3; TCRdb designates TRBD2, a call that cannot be tested without DNA. The V gene's germline CDR1 is MDHEN and CDR2 SYDVKM. The length of the CDR3 is 18 residues. The chain's CDR3 is CASSLRRASGGAPDTQYF.

The CDR3 sequence is CSEVELTGNIQYF. The V gene is TRBV20-1, the J gene TRBJ2-4; the TRBD1 assignment by TCRdb is unverifiable without DNA. CDR3 size: 13 residues. In germline, CDR1 is DFQATT, CDR2 SNEGSKA (reference sequence).

The J gene is TRBJ2-1, the V gene TRBV5-1. Germline V lookup: CDR1 SGHRS, CDR2 YFSETQ. CDR3 length: 14 amino acids. The chain's CDR3 is CASSLGVPTNEQFF.

The V and J genes are TRBV3-1 and TRBJ1-6. The CDR3 totals 15 residues. The germline V gene has CDR1 LGHDT and CDR2 YNNKEL (reference sequence). CDR3 protein: CASSQAGGRDSPLHF.

V and J are TRBV5-1 and TRBJ1-4; the D call from TCRdb, TRBD1, cannot be confirmed without DNA. Germline V gene sequence: CDR1 SGHRS, CDR2 YFSETQ. The CDR3 is made up of 14 amino acids. This CDR3 reads CASSLQGYREKLFF.

V usage is TRBV12-3 or TRBV12-4 and J usage is TRBJ1-5; TCRdb proposes TRBD1, but this gene call is untestable without DNA. The CDR3 runs to 15 residues. CDR3 in amino acids: CASSLQGSSNQPQHF.

This chain connects TRBV6-6 to TRBJ1-4; the TRBD1 assignment by TCRdb is unverifiable without DNA. This CDR3 comprises 12 residues. Germline V gives CDR1 MNHNY, CDR2 SVGAGI (reference sequence). CDR3 protein: CASTGQNEKLFF.

The chain joins TRBV6-1 to TRBJ2-3; as DNA is missing, the TRBD1 call by TCRdb cannot be tested. This CDR3 spans 13 amino acids. The germline V gene has CDR1 MNHNS and CDR2 SASEGT. CDR3 in amino acids: CASSRAPWDTQYF.

The chain carries TRBV20-1 and TRBJ2-3; TCRdb names TRBD1, which stays unverified in the absence of DNA. Germline V CDR1 and CDR2: DFQATT, SNEGSKA (reference sequence). The CDR3 totals 16 residues. This chain's CDR3 is CSARDIAGGAGDTQYF.

This rearrangement joins TRBV5-6 to TRBJ2-6; TCRdb picks TRBD2, but there is no DNA to check that call. The CDR3 consists of 18 residues. Germline V gene sequence: CDR1 SGHDT, CDR2 YYEEEE. CDR3: CASSSPRQREGGANVLTF.

CDR3 in amino acids: CAISESTSGGMYEQYF. This sequence joins TRBV10-3 and TRBJ2-7; TCRdb gives TRBD2 as the D gene, but with no DNA this cannot be confirmed. This CDR3 spans 16 amino acids. CDR1 and CDR2 (germline): ENHRY, SYGVKD.

V gene TRBV25-1 combines with J gene TRBJ1-6. The germline CDR1 and CDR2 sequences are MGHDK and SYGVNS. The CDR3 spans 12 residues. Here the CDR3 reads CASSGNNSPLHF.

The V gene is TRBV20-1, the J gene TRBJ2-7; the D gene TCRdb calls, TRBD1, cannot be checked with no DNA. Germline loops: CDR1 DFQATT, CDR2 SNEGSKA (reference sequence). The CDR3 has 14 residues. The CDR3: CSKLGETSSYEQYF.

The J gene is TRBJ2-7, the V gene TRBV20-1. Germline V lookup: CDR1 DFQATT, CDR2 SNEGSKA (reference sequence). The CDR3 has 13 residues. CDR3 amino acids: CSARVIASYEQYF.

The chain uses TRBV7-2 and TRBJ1-1; TCRdb outputs TRBD1, but without DNA this stays unchecked. Germline loops: CDR1 SGHTA, CDR2 FQGNSA. There are 14 residues in the CDR3. CDR3 amino acids: CASTLRGTDTEAFF.

V and J are TRBV15 and TRBJ2-1; without DNA, the TCRdb call of TRBD1 cannot be checked. The germline V gene has CDR1 LNHNV and CDR2 YYDKDF (reference sequence). The CDR3 runs to 15 residues. The CDR3 region is CATRVPGGTYNEQFF.